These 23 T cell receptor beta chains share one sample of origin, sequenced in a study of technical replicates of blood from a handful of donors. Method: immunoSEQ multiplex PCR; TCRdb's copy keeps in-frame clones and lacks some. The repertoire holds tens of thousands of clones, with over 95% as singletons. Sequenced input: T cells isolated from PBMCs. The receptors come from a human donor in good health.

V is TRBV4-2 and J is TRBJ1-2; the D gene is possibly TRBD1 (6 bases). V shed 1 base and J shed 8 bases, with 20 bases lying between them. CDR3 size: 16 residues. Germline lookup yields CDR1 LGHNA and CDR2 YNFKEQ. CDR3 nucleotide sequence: TGTGCCAGCAGCCAAGGCAAGGGTTCAGGGGCTCCGGGCTACACCTTC. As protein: CASSQGKGSGAPGYTF.

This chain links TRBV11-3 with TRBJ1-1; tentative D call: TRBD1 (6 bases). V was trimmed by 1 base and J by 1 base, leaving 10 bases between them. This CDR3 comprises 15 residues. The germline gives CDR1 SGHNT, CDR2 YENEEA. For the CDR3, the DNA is TGTGCCAGCAGCTTAGGGGCAGGGGAGAACACTGAAGCTTTCTTT. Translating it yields CASSLGAGENTEAFF.

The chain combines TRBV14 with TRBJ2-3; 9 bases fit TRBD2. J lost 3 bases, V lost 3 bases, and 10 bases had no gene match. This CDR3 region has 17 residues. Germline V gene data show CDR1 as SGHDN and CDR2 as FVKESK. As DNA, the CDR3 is TGTGCCAGCAGCCATATTTCGGCGGGAGGGCCGACAGATACGCAGTATTTT. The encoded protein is CASSHISAGGPTDTQYF.

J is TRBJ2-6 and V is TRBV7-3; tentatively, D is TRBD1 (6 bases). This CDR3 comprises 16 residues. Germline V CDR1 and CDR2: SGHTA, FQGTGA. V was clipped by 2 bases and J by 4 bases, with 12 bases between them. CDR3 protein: CASSLRYRAGANVLTF. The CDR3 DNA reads TGTGCCAGCAGCTTACGGTACAGGGCAGGGGCCAACGTCCTGACTTTC.

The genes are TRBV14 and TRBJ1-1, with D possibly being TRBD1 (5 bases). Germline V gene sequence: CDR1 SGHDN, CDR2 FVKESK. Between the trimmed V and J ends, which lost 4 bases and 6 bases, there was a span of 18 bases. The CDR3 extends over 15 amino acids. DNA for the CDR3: TGTGCCAGCAGCCCGTACTGGGGGGGGAGCGCTGAAGCTTTCTTT. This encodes CASSPYWGGSAEAFF. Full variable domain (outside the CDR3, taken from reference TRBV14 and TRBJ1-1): EAGVTQFPSHSVIEKGQTVTLRCDPISGHDNLYWYRRVMGKEIKFLLHFVKESKQDESGMPNNRFLAERTGGTYSTLKVQPAELEDSGVYFCASSPYWGGSAEAFFGQGTRLTVV.

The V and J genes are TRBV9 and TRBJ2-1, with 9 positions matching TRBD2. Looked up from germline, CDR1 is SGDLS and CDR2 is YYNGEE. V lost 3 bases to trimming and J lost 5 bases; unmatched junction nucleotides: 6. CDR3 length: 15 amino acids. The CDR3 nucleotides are TGTGCCAGCAGCGCTAGCGGGGTGCTCCACAATGAGCAGTTCTTC. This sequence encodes CASSASGVLHNEQFF.

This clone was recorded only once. CDR3 DNA sequence: TGTGCCAGCAGTGAAGCACCGGGACAGCCGCCGAATGAGCAGTTCTTC. Protein sequence: CASSEAPGQPPNEQFF. The chain has TRBV6-1 and TRBJ2-1, with 7 bases aligning to TRBD1. Germline V gene data show CDR1 as MNHNS and CDR2 as SASEGT. V was clipped by 0 bases and J by 7 bases; unmatched bases: 9. This CDR3 region has 16 residues.

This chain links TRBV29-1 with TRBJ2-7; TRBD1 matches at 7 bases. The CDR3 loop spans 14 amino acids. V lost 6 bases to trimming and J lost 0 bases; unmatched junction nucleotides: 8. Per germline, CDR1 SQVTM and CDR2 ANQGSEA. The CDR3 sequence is CSVTGDSVSYEQYF. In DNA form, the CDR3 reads TGCAGCGTGACCGGGGACAGCGTCTCCTACGAGCAGTACTTC.

DNA of the CDR3: TGTGCCATCAGTGAGGAGGGGACTAGCTACCTAAATGAGCAGTTCTTC. It yields the protein CAISEEGTSYLNEQFF. The chain couples TRBV10-3 to TRBJ2-1; TRBD2 matches 9 bases. V was pared by 2 bases and J by 7 bases, with 9 bases of the junction left unmatched. The CDR3 extends over 16 amino acids. Germline V gene sequence: CDR1 ENHRY, CDR2 SYGVKD.

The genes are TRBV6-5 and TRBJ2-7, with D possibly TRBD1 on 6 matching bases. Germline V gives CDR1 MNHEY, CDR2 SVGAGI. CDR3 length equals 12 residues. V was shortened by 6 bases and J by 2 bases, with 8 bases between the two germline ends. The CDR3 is CASSRGPYEQYF. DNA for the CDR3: TGTGCCAGCAGCAGGGGCCCCTACGAGCAGTACTTC.

The DNA of the CDR3 is TGTGCCAGCAGCTCCGGGACAGGGGCATATGAGCAGTACTTC. Translating gives CASSSGTGAYEQYF. The rearrangement uses TRBV28 and TRBJ2-7, with 10 bases identical to TRBD1. Germline V CDR1 and CDR2: MDHEN, SYDVKM. Trimming cost V 6 bases and J 7 bases; bases outside gene matches: 9. This CDR3 region has 14 residues.

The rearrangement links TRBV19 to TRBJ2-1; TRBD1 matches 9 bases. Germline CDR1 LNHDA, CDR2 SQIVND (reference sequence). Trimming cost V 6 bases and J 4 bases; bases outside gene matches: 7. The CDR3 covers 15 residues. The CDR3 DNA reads TGTGCCAGTAGCTCCGGGACAGGGCTGTACAATGAGCAGTTCTTC. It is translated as CASSSGTGLYNEQFF.

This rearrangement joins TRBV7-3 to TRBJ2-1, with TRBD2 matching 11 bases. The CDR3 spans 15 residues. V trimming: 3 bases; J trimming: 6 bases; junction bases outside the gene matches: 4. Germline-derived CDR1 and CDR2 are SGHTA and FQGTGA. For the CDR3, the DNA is TGTGCCAGCAGCTTTTTGACTAGCGGGACCAATGAGCAGTTCTTC. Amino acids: CASSFLTSGTNEQFF.

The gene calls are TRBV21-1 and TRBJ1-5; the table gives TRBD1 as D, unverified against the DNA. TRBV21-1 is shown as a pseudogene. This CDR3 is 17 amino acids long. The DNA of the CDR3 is TGTGCCAGCAGCAAAGACTGCAGGGGTAATAGCAATCAGCCCCAGCATTTT. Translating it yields CASSKDCRGNSNQPQHF.

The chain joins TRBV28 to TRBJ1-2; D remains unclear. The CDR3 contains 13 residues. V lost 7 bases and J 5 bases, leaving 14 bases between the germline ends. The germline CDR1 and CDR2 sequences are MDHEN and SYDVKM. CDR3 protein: CASTFSREYGYTF. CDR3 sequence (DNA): TGTGCCAGCACCTTCTCCCGGGAATATGGCTACACCTTC.

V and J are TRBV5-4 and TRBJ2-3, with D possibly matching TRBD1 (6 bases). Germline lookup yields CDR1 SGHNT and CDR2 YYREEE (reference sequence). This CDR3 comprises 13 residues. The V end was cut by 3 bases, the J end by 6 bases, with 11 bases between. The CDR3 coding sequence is TGTGCCAGCAGCTCCACAGGGTTGGATACGCAGTATTTT. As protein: CASSSTGLDTQYF.

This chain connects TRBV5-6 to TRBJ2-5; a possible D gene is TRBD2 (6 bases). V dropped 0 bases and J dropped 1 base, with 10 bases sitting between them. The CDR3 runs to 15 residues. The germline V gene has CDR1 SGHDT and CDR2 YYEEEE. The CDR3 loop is CASSLGTITQETQYF. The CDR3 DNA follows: TGTGCCAGCAGCTTGGGGACTATCACCCAAGAGACCCAGTACTTC.

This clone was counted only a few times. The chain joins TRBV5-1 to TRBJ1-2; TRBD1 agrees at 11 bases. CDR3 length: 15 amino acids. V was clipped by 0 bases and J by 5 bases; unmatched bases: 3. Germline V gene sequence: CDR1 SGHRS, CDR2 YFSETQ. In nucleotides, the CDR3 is TGCGCCAGCAGCTTGGCCGGACAGGGGGCATATGGCTACACCTTC. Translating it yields CASSLAGQGAYGYTF.

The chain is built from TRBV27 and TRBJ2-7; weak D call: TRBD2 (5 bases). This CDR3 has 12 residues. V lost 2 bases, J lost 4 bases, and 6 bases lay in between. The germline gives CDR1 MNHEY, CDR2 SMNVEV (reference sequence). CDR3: CASSLGGYEQYF. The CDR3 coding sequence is TGTGCCAGCAGTTTAGGCGGGTACGAGCAGTACTTC.

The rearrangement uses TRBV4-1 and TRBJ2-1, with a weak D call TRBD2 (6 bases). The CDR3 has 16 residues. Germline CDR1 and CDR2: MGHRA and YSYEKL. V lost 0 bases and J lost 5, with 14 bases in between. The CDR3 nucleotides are TGCGCCAGCAGCCAAGAAGGAGGGAGGAAAAACAATGAGCAGTTCTTC. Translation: CASSQEGGRKNNEQFF.

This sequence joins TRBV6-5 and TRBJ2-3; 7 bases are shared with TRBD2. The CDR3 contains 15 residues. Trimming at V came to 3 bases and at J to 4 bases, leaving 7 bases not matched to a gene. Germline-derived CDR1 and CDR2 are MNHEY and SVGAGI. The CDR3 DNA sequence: TGTGCCAGCAGTTATTACGGACTAGAGCCAGATACGCAGTATTTT. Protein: CASSYYGLEPDTQYF.

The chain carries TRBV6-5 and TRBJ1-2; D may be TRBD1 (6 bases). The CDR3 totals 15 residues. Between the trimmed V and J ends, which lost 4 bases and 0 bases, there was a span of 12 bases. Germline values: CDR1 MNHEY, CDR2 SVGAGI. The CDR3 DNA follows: TGTGCCAGCAGTTCCTGGGACACCGCTAACTATGGCTACACCTTC. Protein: CASSSWDTANYGYTF.

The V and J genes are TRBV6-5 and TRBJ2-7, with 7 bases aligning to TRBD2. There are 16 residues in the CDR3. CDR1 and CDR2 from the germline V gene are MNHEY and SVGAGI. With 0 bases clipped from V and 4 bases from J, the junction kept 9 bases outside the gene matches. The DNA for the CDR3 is TGTGCCAGCAGTTACTCGGGGGAGGGGATCAAATACGAGCAGTACTTC. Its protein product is CASSYSGEGIKYEQYF.